The T cell receptor beta chain described here comes from a study of radiotherapy plus CTLA-4 blockade in lung cancer. In germline, CDR1 is SGDLS, CDR2 YYNGEE. This CDR3 has 15 residues. Between the trimmed V and J ends, which lost 0 bases and 9 bases, there was a span of 17 bases. The data were produced by immunoSEQ multiplex PCR, yet TCRdb's version contains in-frame clones alone and is incomplete. The sample has fewer than 65,000 clones, 75% to 80% seen once. V is TRBV9 and J is TRBJ2-3; D might be TRBD2 (5 bases). This clonotype was sampled from a human donor with non-small cell lung cancer whose response to radiotherapy plus ipilimumab could not be evaluated. The material was peripheral blood, obtained from a patient treated with radiotherapy plus ipilimumab. CDR3 DNA sequence: TGTGCCAGCAGCGTAGAGCTGGGAGCACGCCCCACGCAGTATTTT. Encoded protein: CASSVELGARPTQYF. The variable domain in full, with the rest retrieved from reference TRBV9 and TRBJ2-3, is DSGVTQTPKHLITATGQRVTLRCSPRSGDLSVYWYQQSLDQGLQFLIQYYNGEERAKGNILERFSAQQFPDLHSELNLSSLELGDSALYFCASSVELGARPTQYFGPGTRLTVL.